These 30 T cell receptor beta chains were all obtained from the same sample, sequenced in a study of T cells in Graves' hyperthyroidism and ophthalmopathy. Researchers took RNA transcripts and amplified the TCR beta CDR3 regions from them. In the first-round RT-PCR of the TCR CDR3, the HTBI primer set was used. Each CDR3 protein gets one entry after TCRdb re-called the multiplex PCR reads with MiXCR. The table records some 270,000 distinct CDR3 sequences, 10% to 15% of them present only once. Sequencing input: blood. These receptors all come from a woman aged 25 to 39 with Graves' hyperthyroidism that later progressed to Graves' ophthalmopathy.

CDR3 nucleotides: TGTGCCAGCAGCTCTCCACTGGGGACTAGCGGGGGCTACGAGCAGTACTTC. This translates into CASSSPLGTSGGYEQYF. The chain is built from TRBV7-9 and TRBJ2-7; 14 nucleotides match TRBD2. J was trimmed by 3 bases and V by 4 bases; bases with no gene match: 8. The germline CDR1 and CDR2 sequences are SEHNR and FQNEAQ (reference sequence). The CDR3 has 17 residues.

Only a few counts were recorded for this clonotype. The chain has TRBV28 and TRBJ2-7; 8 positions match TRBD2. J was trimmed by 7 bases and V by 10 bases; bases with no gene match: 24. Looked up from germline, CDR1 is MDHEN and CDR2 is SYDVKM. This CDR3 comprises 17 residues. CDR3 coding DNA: TGTGCCACCCACCCGGGACGGGAGGGATCACCTTACCGGGAGCAGTACTTC. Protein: CATHPGREGSPYREQYF.

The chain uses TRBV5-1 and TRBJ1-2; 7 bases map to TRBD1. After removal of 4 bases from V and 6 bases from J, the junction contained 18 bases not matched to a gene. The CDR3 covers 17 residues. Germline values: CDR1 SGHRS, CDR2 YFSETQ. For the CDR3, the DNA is TGCGCCAGCAGCCCGATGGTAGGGGGACAGTCATTCAATGGCTACACCTTC. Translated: CASSPMVGGQSFNGYTF.

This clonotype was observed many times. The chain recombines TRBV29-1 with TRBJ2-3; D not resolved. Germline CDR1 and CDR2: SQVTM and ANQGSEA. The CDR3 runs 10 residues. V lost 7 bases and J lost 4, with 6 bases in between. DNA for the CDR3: TGCAGCGCTAGTCCAGATACGCAGTATTTT. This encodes CSASPDTQYF.

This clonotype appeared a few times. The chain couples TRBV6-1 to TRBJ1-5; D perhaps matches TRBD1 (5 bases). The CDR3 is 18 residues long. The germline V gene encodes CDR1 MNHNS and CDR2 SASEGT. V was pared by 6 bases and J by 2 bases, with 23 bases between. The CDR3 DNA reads TGTGCCAGCAGCCGACGCCTGGGGGGATTGGAGGGCAATCAGCCCCAGCATTTT. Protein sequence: CASSRRLGGLEGNQPQHF.

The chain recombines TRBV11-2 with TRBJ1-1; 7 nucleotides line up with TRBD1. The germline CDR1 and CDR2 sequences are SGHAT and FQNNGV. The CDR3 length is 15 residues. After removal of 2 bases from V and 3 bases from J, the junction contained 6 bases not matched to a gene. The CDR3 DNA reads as TGTGCCAGCAGCTTATCCACAGGGGCGTACACTGAAGCTTTCTTT. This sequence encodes CASSLSTGAYTEAFF.

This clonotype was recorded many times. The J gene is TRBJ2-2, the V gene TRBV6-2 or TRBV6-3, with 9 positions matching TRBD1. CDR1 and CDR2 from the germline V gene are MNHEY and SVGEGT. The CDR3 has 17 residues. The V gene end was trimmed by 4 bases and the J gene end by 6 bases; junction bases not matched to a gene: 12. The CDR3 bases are TGTGCCAGCAGTTCTCCTGCCGGGACAGGGATCCCCGGGGAGCTGTTTTTT. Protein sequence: CASSSPAGTGIPGELFF.

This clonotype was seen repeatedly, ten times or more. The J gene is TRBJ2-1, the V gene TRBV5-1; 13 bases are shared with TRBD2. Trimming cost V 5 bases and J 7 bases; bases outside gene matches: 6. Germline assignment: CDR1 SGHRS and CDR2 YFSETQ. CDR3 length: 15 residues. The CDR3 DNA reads TGCGCCAGCAGTCCGACTAGCGGGAGGATGAATGAGCAGTTCTTC. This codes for CASSPTSGRMNEQFF.

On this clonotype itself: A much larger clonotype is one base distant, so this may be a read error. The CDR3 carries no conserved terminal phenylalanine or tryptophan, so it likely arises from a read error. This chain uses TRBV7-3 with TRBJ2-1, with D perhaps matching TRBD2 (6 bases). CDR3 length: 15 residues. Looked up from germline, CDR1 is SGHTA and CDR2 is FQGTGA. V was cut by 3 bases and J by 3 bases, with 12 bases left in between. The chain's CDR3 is CASSFDSGRYNEQFL. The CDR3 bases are TGTGCCAGCAGCTTCGATAGCGGACGCTACAATGAGCAGTTCCTC.

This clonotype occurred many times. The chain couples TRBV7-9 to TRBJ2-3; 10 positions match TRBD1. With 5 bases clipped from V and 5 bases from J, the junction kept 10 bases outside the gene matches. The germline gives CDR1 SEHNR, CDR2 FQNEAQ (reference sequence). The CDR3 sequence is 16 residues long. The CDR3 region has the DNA TGTGCCAGCAGCCTCGGACAGGGGGGTGGAGGAGATACGCAGTATTTT. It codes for CASSLGQGGGGDTQYF.

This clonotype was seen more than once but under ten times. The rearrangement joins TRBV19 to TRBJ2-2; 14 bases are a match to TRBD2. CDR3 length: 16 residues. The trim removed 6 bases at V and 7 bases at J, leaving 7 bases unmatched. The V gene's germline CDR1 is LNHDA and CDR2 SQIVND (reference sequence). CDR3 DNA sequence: TGTGCCAGTAGAGACGGACTAGCGGGAGGCCTCGGGGAGCTGTTTTTT. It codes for CASRDGLAGGLGELFF.

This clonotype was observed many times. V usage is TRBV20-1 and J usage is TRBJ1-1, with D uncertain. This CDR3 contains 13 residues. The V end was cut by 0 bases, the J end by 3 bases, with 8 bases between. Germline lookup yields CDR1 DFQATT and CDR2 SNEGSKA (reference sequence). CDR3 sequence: CSARDSGDTEAFF. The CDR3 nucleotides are TGCAGTGCTAGAGATTCCGGGGACACTGAAGCTTTCTTT.

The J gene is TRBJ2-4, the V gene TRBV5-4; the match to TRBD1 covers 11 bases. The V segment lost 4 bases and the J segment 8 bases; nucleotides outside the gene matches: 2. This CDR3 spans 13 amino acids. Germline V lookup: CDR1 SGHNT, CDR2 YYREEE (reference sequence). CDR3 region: CASSRDRGDIQYF. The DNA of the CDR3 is TGTGCCAGCAGCCGGGACAGGGGGGACATTCAGTACTTC.

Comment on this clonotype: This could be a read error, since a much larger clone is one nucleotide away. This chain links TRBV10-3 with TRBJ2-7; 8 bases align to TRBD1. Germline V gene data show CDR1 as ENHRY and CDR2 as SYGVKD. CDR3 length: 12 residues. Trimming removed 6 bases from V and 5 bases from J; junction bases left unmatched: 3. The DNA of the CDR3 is TGTGCCATCAGGGACAGGGAGGACGAGCAGTACTTC. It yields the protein CAIRDREDEQYF.

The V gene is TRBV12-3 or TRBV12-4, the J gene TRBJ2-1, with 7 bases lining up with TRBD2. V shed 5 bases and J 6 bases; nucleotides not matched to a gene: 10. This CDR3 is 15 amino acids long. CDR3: CASSNERELGNEQFF. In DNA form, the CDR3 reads TGTGCCAGCAGTAACGAGCGGGAACTCGGCAATGAGCAGTTCTTC.

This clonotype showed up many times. CDR3 protein: CASASNLGDRYYEQYF. CDR3 DNA sequence: TGTGCCAGCGCGTCAAACTTGGGGGACAGATACTACGAGCAGTACTTC. The chain has TRBV7-9 and TRBJ2-7; TRBD1 matches at 7 bases. J gave up 3 bases and V 8 bases, and 16 bases lay outside the gene matches. Germline assignment: CDR1 SEHNR and CDR2 FQNEAQ (reference sequence). CDR3 size: 16 residues.

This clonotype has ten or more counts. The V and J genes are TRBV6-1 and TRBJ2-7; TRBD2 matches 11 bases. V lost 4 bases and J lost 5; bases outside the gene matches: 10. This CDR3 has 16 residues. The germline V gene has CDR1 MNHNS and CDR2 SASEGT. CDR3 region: CASSVSGRDRFNEQYF. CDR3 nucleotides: TGTGCCAGCAGTGTTAGCGGGAGGGATCGGTTCAACGAGCAGTACTTC.

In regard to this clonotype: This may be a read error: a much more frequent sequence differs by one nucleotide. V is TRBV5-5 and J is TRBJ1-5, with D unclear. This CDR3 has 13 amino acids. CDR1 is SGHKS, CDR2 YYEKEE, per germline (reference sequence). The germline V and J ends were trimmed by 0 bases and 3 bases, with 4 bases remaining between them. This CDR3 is CASSLDDNQPQHF. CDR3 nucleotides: TGTGCCAGCAGCTTGGACGACAATCAGCCCCAGCATTTT.

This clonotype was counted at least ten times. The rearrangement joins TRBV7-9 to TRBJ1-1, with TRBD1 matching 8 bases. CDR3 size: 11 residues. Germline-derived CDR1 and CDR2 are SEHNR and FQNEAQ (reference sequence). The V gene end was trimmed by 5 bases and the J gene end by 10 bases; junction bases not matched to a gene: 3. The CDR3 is CASSGRGRAFF. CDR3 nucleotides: TGTGCCAGCAGCGGCAGGGGGCGAGCTTTCTTT.

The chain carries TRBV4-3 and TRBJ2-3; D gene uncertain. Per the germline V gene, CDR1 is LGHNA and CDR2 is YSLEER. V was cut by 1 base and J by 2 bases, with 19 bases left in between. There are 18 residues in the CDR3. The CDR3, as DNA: TGCGCCAGCAGCCAAGCCCCCTTTGATCAAAAAAACACAGATACGCAGTATTTT. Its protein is CASSQAPFDQKNTDTQYF.

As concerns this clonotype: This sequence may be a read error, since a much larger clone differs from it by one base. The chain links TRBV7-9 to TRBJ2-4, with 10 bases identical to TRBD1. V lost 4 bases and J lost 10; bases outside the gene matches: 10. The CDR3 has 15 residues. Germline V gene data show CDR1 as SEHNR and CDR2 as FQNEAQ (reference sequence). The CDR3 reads CASSSPDRGVKIQYF. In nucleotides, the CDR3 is TGTGCCAGCAGCTCACCGGACAGGGGGGTAAAAATTCAGTACTTC.

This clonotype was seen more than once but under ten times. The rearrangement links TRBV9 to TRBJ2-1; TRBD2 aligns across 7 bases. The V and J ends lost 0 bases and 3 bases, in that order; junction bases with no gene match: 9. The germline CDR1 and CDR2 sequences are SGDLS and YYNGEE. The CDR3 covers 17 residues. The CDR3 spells CASSVGIGAGDYNEQFF. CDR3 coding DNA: TGTGCCAGCAGCGTAGGAATCGGGGCGGGAGACTACAATGAGCAGTTCTTC.

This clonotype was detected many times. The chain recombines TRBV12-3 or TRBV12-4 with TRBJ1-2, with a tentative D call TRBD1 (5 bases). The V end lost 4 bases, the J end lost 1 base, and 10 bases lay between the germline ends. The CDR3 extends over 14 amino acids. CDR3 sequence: CASSSRTFNYGYTF. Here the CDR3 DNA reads TGTGCCAGCAGTTCCCGGACATTTAACTATGGCTACACCTTC.

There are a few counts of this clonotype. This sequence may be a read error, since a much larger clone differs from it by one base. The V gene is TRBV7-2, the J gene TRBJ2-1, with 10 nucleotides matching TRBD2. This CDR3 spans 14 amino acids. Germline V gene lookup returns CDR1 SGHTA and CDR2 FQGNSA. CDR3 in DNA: TGTGCCAGCAGCAGGGGGACTAGCGTGAATGAGCAGCTCTTC. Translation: CASSRGTSVNEQLF.

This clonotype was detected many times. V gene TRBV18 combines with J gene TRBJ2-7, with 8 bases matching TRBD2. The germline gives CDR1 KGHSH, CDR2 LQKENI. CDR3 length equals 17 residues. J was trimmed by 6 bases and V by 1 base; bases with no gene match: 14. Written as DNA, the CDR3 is TGTGCCAGCTCACCACGTACCGGGACTAGTCTAAGGGGCGAGCAGTACTTC. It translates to CASSPRTGTSLRGEQYF.

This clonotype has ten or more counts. CDR3 coding DNA: TGTGCCAGCAGTGACCGGGACAGTGCCTACGAGCAGTACTTC. This sequence encodes CASSDRDSAYEQYF. This rearrangement joins TRBV6-1 to TRBJ2-7; 7 bases are shared with TRBD1. Germline CDR1 MNHNS, CDR2 SASEGT. After removal of 3 bases from V and 2 bases from J, the junction contained 4 bases not matched to a gene. The CDR3 consists of 14 residues.

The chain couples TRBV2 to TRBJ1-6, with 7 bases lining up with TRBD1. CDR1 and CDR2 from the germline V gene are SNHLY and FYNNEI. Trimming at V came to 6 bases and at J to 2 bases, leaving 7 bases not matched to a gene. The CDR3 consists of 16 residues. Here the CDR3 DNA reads TGTGCCAGCAGACTCGAAGGGACAGCCTATAATTCACCCCTCCACTTT. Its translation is CASRLEGTAYNSPLHF.

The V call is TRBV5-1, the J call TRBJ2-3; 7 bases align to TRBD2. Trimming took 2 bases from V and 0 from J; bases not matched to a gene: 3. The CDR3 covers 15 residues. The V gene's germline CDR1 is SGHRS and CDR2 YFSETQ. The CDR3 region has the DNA TGCGCCAGCAGCTTAGCGGGACGCAGCACAGATACGCAGTATTTT. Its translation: CASSLAGRSTDTQYF.

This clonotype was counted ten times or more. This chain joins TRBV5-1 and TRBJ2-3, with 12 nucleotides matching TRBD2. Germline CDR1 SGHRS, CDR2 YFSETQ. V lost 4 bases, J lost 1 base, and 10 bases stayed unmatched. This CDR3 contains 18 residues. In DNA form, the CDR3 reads TGCGCCAGCAGCATAACCACCCGGACTAGCGGGGGCACAGATACGCAGTATTTT. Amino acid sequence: CASSITTRTSGGTDTQYF.

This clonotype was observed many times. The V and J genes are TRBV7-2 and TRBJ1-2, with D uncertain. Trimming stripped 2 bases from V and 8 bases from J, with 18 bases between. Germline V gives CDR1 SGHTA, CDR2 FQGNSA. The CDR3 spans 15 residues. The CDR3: CASSLFGGCSCGYTF. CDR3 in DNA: TGTGCCAGCAGCTTATTTGGTGGGTGTAGTTGCGGCTACACCTTC.